The 14 T cell receptor beta chains given below trace back to one sample, sequenced in a study of early T cells in non-severe SARS-CoV-2 infection. TCRdb processed the 5' RACE reads anew with MiXCR; each CDR3 protein has one entry. The sample shows about 19,000 distinct CDR3 sequences, about 4.2% of them seen only once. The specimen sequenced was whole blood. These receptors were obtained from an adult who was a healthcare worker with PCR-confirmed SARS-CoV-2 infection or an uninfected control (not recorded which).

This clonotype was observed a few times. This chain joins TRBV4-1 and TRBJ1-1; D is ambiguous. Germline V CDR1 and CDR2: MGHRA, YSYEKL. The V end lost 3 bases, the J end lost 9 bases, and 14 bases lay between the germline ends. The CDR3 sequence is 13 residues long. The DNA of the CDR3 is TGCGCCAGCAGCCAGGAGATCCCGAATCAAGCTTTCTTT. Protein product: CASSQEIPNQAFF.

The sample holds many counts of this clonotype. The chain recombines TRBV20-1 with TRBJ2-7; 8 bases agree with TRBD2. The CDR3 loop spans 13 amino acids. Germline CDR1 is DFQATT and CDR2 is SNEGSKA (reference sequence). V shed 5 bases and J 2 bases; nucleotides not matched to a gene: 5. The chain's CDR3 is CSARGGPTYEQYF. The CDR3, as DNA: TGCAGTGCTCGGGGGGGCCCAACCTACGAGCAGTACTTC.

This clonotype was detected many times. This chain uses TRBV12-3 or TRBV12-4 with TRBJ2-2, with 7 bases identical to TRBD2. This CDR3 is 14 amino acids long. V dropped 3 bases and J dropped 7; count of bases not matched to a gene: 5. In nucleotides, the CDR3 is TGTGCCAGCAGTTTTGACCGGGGGGTCGGGGAGCTGTTTTTT. It codes for CASSFDRGVGELFF.

The rearrangement uses TRBV25-1 and TRBJ2-4; no definite D call. There are 14 residues in the CDR3. Germline V CDR1 and CDR2: MGHDK, SYGVNS. V lost 4 bases and J 9 bases, leaving 16 bases between the germline ends. The chain's CDR3 is CASSGSSPQSIQYF. CDR3 nucleotide sequence: TGTGCCAGCAGTGGATCCTCTCCCCAGTCCATTCAGTACTTC.

This clonotype is categorized as medium-sized. This chain uses TRBV20-1 with TRBJ1-1; TRBD1 matches at 8 bases. Germline trimming cut 0 bases from V and 5 bases from J; bases unmatched to any gene: 11. From germline, CDR1 is DFQATT and CDR2 SNEGSKA (reference sequence). The CDR3 covers 16 residues. The CDR3 DNA sequence: TGCAGTGCTAGAGATCGGCGCGGACAGGGAAGAACTGAAGCTTTCTTT. Translation: CSARDRRGQGRTEAFF.

This clonotype appeared many times. The chain has TRBV20-1 and TRBJ1-2; D is possibly TRBD1 (5 bases). The CDR3 length is 11 residues. Per germline, CDR1 DFQATT and CDR2 SNEGSKA (reference sequence). Trimming stripped 5 bases from V and 8 bases from J, with 12 bases between. CDR3: CSAAGRQGYTF. The CDR3, as DNA: TGCAGTGCTGCCGGTAGACAGGGCTACACCTTC.

This clonotype showed up many times. V usage is TRBV29-1 and J usage is TRBJ1-2; 7 bases match TRBD1. Looked up from germline, CDR1 is SQVTM and CDR2 is ANQGSEA. The CDR3 is made up of 13 amino acids. The J segment lost 3 bases and the V segment lost 7 bases, leaving 8 bases of the junction unmatched. DNA of the CDR3: TGCAGCGCCGGCAGGGGGGGCGACTATGGCTACACCTTC. Translated, it gives CSAGRGGDYGYTF.

In its sample, this clonotype was seen a few times. The rearrangement uses TRBV29-1 and TRBJ2-4; TRBD1 might be the D (6 bases). Trimming stripped 8 bases from V and 8 bases from J, with 16 bases between. The CDR3 loop spans 12 amino acids. CDR1 is SQVTM, CDR2 ANQGSEA, per germline. The CDR3 here is CSIKNRDDIQYF. CDR3 in DNA: TGCAGCATTAAAAACAGGGACGACATTCAGTACTTC.

This clonotype was counted ten times or more. This sequence joins TRBV6-2 or TRBV6-3 and TRBJ2-5; 8 bases are a match to TRBD2. The length of the CDR3 is 14 residues. V lost 4 bases to trimming and J lost 4 bases; unmatched junction nucleotides: 5. Looked up from germline, CDR1 is MNHEY and CDR2 is SVGEGT. CDR3 residues: CASSLGLEGETQYF. The CDR3 DNA is TGTGCCAGCAGTTTGGGACTAGAGGGAGAGACCCAGTACTTC.

In its sample, this clonotype was seen many times. V usage is TRBV10-2 and J usage is TRBJ2-3, with D maybe TRBD2 (6 bases). This CDR3 is built from 13 residues. V lost 8 bases and J lost 0, with 9 bases in between. Germline CDR1 reads WSHSY; CDR2 reads SAAADI. CDR3 sequence reads: CASRDSSTDTQYF. In DNA, the CDR3 is TGCGCCAGCCGGGACTCAAGCACAGATACGCAGTATTTT.

Concerning this clonotype itself: The junction differs from germline at one of its ends, possibly a read error. The chain links TRBV3-1 to TRBJ2-7, with D unclear. The CDR3 contains 12 residues. Germline V gene lookup returns CDR1 LGHDT and CDR2 YNNKEL (reference sequence). The DNA of the CDR3 is TGTGTCAGCAGCCAAGCCGAATCTGAGCAGTACTTC. As protein: CVSSQAESEQYF.

Ten or more counts support this clonotype. V is TRBV6-1 and J is TRBJ1-6; possible D gene TRBD1, 5 bases. CDR1 and CDR2 (germline): MNHNS, SASEGT. The CDR3 has 16 amino acids. Trimming shortened V by 1 base and J by 10 bases, and 17 bases separated the two germline ends. The CDR3 sequence is CASSEEQGRSGSPLHF. CDR3 in DNA: TGTGCCAGCAGTGAAGAGCAAGGGAGGTCAGGGTCACCCCTCCACTTT.

This chain uses TRBV5-1 with TRBJ2-3; 10 bases are a match to TRBD1. CDR1 SGHRS and CDR2 YFSETQ come from the germline V gene. With 4 bases clipped from V and 1 base from J, the junction kept 6 bases outside the gene matches. The CDR3 has 16 residues. CDR3 region: CASSVTGTGGTDTQYF. The CDR3 bases are TGCGCCAGCAGCGTAACCGGGACAGGGGGCACAGATACGCAGTATTTT.

This clonotype appeared many times. The chain joins TRBV12-3 or TRBV12-4 to TRBJ1-4; D is unclear. V was shortened by 3 bases and J by 5 bases, with 13 bases between the two germline ends. CDR3 length: 15 residues. CDR3 in DNA: TGTGCCAGCAGTTTTACGTGGGGTATGAATGAAAAACTGTTTTTT. Translated: CASSFTWGMNEKLFF.